This T cell receptor beta chain was found in a study of Ad26.COV2.S vaccination and SARS-CoV-2 variants. Data came from immunoSEQ multiplex PCR; TCRdb stores just in-frame clones and leaves some out. The table shows some 300,000 clones, with about 86% occurring only once. V was pared by 0 bases and J by 6 bases, with 8 bases of the junction left unmatched. This CDR3 spans 16 amino acids. The germline gives CDR1 MNHNY, CDR2 SVGAGI (reference sequence). Described treatment: around 19 received Ad26.COV2.S at low or high dose, single or two shots; 5 received placebo; per-sample allocation not given. Following the first vaccine or placebo injection, samples were taken on day 63.

The rearrangement links TRBV6-6 to TRBJ1-5; the match to TRBD1 covers 7 bases. This clonotype was sampled from a person aged 18-60 years who received the Ad26.COV2.S COVID-19 vaccine or a placebo. The sequencing here drew on peripheral blood, taken in a trial of Ad26.COV2.S vaccine versus placebo. The CDR3 here is CASSYSGRQGAQPQHF. In nucleotides, the CDR3 is TGTGCCAGCAGTTACTCCGGGCGACAGGGCGCTCAGCCCCAGCATTTT.